This T cell receptor beta chain was sequenced in a study of technical replicates of blood from several donors. The germline V and J ends were trimmed by 7 bases and 4 bases, with 7 bases remaining between them. CDR1 is MNHNS, CDR2 SASEGT, per germline. CDR3 length equals 11 residues. The protocol was immunoSEQ multiplex PCR, while the TCRdb copy is restricted to in-frame clones and leaves out a portion. The sample contains fewer than 100,000 clones, about 91% of which appear only once. The origin of this receptor is a human donor in good health. The sequencing input was T cells isolated from PBMCs. The chain joins TRBV6-1 to TRBJ1-2; D gene unclear. The CDR3 sequence: CASMQVYGYTF. Here the CDR3 DNA reads TGTGCCAGCATGCAGGTCTATGGCTACACCTTC.